The next 26 T cell receptor beta chains were all read from a single sample in a study of blood T cells in healthy people across ages. A second PCR, run for roughly 7 to 12 cycles, used a sample-barcoded 5' primer plus a J-beta primer mix. TCRdb analysed the 5' RACE reads with MiXCR anew, one entry per CDR3 protein. The repertoire holds roughly 830,000 distinct CDR3 sequences, with roughly 60% as singletons. Sequences were obtained from blood. The receptor source for this set is a man in his thirties or forties in good health.

The chain is built from TRBV2 and TRBJ1-2; 8 bases are a match to TRBD1. Germline assignment: CDR1 SNHLY and CDR2 FYNNEI. The CDR3 spans 13 residues. V lost 1 base and J lost 6; bases outside the gene matches: 1. CDR3 DNA: TGTGCCAGCAGTGAAGGGACAGGGAATGGCTACACCTTC. Its protein product is CASSEGTGNGYTF.

The chain employs TRBV12-3 or TRBV12-4 and TRBJ2-7, with D hard to call. The J call could be wrong; TRBJ2-5 is a better fit for the DNA end. This CDR3 comprises 13 residues. CDR3 nucleotide sequence: TGTGCCAGCAGTTTTCAGCAGGCGGAGACCCAGTACTTC. This sequence encodes CASSFQQAETQYF.

Worth noting for this clonotype: Compared with germline, one end of the junction differs, possibly owing to a read error. The gene calls are TRBV5-1 and TRBJ2-1; 11 nucleotides align to TRBD2. The CDR3 consists of 16 residues. Germline CDR1 is SGHRS and CDR2 is YFSETQ. The CDR3 loop reads CASSRETSGGINERFF. The DNA for the CDR3 is TGCGCCAGCAGCAGGGAAACTAGCGGGGGAATCAATGAGCGGTTCTTC.

The CDR3 bases are TGCAGTGCCACCGGGACACTCCTTCGGGACATTCAGTACTTC. Amino acids: CSATGTLLRDIQYF. J is TRBJ2-7 and V is TRBV20-1; perhaps TRBD1 as D (6 bases). The end of the DNA fits TRBJ2-4 better, so the J call may be wrong. The CDR3 runs 14 residues. In germline, CDR1 is DFQATT, CDR2 SNEGSKA (reference sequence).

This chain connects TRBV7-3 to TRBJ2-3; tentative D call: TRBD2 (7 bases). The CDR3 length is 15 residues. CDR1 and CDR2 (germline): SGHTA, FQGTGA. Between the trimmed V and J ends, which lost 6 bases and 5 bases, there was a span of 18 bases. CDR3 protein: CASRLGGAQGDTQYF. CDR3 DNA sequence: TGTGCCAGCAGGCTTGGGGGGGCCCAAGGAGATACGCAGTATTTT.

This clonotype was observed once. This chain joins TRBV11-2 and TRBJ2-7; no firm D call. The CDR3 length is 12 residues. The germline V gene encodes CDR1 SGHAT and CDR2 FQNNGV. The V and J ends lost 1 base and 3 bases respectively, with 4 bases between them. This CDR3 is CASSLANYEQYF. The CDR3 DNA reads as TGTGCCAGCAGCTTAGCTAACTACGAGCAGTACTTC.

This clonotype appeared many times. This sequence joins TRBV7-2 and TRBJ2-7; D is possibly TRBD2 (6 bases). V was clipped by 1 base and J by 3 bases, with 10 bases between them. This CDR3 has 14 amino acids. Germline V gene data show CDR1 as SGHTA and CDR2 as FQGNSA. CDR3 amino acids: CASSLGLASYEQYF. Written as DNA, the CDR3 is TGTGCCAGCAGCTTAGGCCTAGCGAGCTACGAGCAGTACTTC.

The chain joins TRBV7-2 to TRBJ2-7; no clear D. Germline CDR1 reads SGHTA; CDR2 reads FQGNSA. The CDR3 extends over 10 amino acids. V gave up 1 base and J gave up 9 bases, with 4 bases separating them. The DNA of the CDR3 is TGTGCCAGCAGCTTAGATGGGCAGTACTTC. This encodes CASSLDGQYF.

Worth noting for this clonotype: The junction departs from germline at one end; a sequencing error may be responsible. This chain links TRBV28 with TRBJ2-5; D not certain. This CDR3 is 15 amino acids long. The germline V gene encodes CDR1 MDHEN and CDR2 SYDVKM. The CDR3 here is CASSLGRAIVETPYF. The CDR3 DNA follows: TGTGCCAGCAGTTTGGGTAGGGCAATAGTAGAGACCCCGTACTTC.

This clonotype was counted between two and nine times. The chain joins TRBV6-5 to TRBJ2-7; 8 positions match TRBD2. The tail of the sequence fits TRBJ2-5 better, so the J call may be wrong. The CDR3 covers 15 residues. CDR1 is MNHEY, CDR2 SVGAGI, per germline. The DNA for the CDR3 is TGTGCCAGCACCAGACTAGCGAGTCCTCGGGAGACCCAGTACTTC. It is translated as CASTRLASPRETQYF.

V gene TRBV7-2 combines with J gene TRBJ2-1; D unresolved. The CDR3 is made up of 14 amino acids. The germline V and J ends were trimmed by 5 bases and 4 bases, with 12 bases remaining between them. The germline CDR1 and CDR2 sequences are SGHTA and FQGNSA. The CDR3 protein is CASSVTLDYNEQFF. The CDR3 region has the DNA TGTGCCAGCAGCGTTACACTGGATTACAATGAGCAGTTCTTC.

The chain uses TRBV27 and TRBJ2-3; tentatively, D is TRBD2 (6 bases). The CDR3 sequence is 14 residues long. The germline V gene encodes CDR1 MNHEY and CDR2 SMNVEV (reference sequence). Trimming took 6 bases from V and 5 from J, leaving 15 bases between them. The chain's CDR3 is CASRKTRAGDTQYF. The CDR3, as DNA: TGTGCCAGCAGGAAGACTAGGGCAGGAGATACGCAGTATTTT.

This chain joins TRBV9 and TRBJ1-2; no firm D call. CDR3 size: 13 residues. The V end lost 3 bases, the J end lost 2 bases, and 8 bases lay between the germline ends. The germline V gene encodes CDR1 SGDLS and CDR2 YYNGEE. The DNA of the CDR3 is TGTGCCAGCAGCGGAACAAGAAACTATGGCTACACCTTC. It specifies CASSGTRNYGYTF.

The V call is TRBV10-3, the J call TRBJ2-7, with 9 bases lining up with TRBD1. This CDR3 is 15 amino acids long. Looked up from germline, CDR1 is ENHRY and CDR2 is SYGVKD. V was clipped by 3 bases and J by 5 bases; unmatched bases: 8. The CDR3 nucleotides read TGTGCCATCAGTGAACCCGGACAGGGGATACACGAGCAGTACTTC. Translated: CAISEPGQGIHEQYF.

The genes are TRBV2 and TRBJ2-1, with a tentative D call TRBD2 (5 bases). Deletions cut 6 bases from V and 4 bases from J, with 10 bases between. From germline, CDR1 is SNHLY and CDR2 FYNNEI. This CDR3 region has 13 residues. The CDR3 DNA follows: TGTGCCAGCAGAGCCGGGATATACAATGAGCAGTTCTTC. Its protein is CASRAGIYNEQFF. Full variable domain (missing parts from reference TRBV2 and TRBJ2-1): EPEVTQTPSHQVTQMGQEVILRCVPISNHLYFYWYRQILGQKVEFLVSFYNNEISEKSEIFDDQFSVERPDGSNFTLKIRSTKLEDSAMYFCASRAGIYNEQFFGPGTRLTVL.

The J gene is TRBJ2-7, the V gene TRBV29-1, with TRBD1 matching over 9 bases. The J call is in doubt because the DNA end fits TRBJ2-5 better. The CDR3 sequence is 13 residues long. From germline, CDR1 is SQVTM and CDR2 ANQGSEA. This CDR3 is CSVLGTGSETQYF. In DNA form, the CDR3 reads TGCAGCGTTCTGGGGACAGGGTCAGAGACCCAGTACTTC.

This clonotype has just one count. The chain uses TRBV25-1 and TRBJ1-4; D is unresolved. Germline lookup yields CDR1 MGHDK and CDR2 SYGVNS. V lost 4 bases and J 6 bases, leaving 12 bases between the germline ends. CDR3 length: 14 residues. CDR3 in amino acids: CASSGLRQDEKLFF. In nucleotides, the CDR3 is TGTGCCAGCAGTGGCCTTCGTCAAGATGAAAAACTGTTTTTT. The complete variable domain, with remaining parts taken from reference TRBV25-1 and TRBJ1-4, reads EADIYQTPRYLVIGTGKKITLECSQTMGHDKMYWYQQDPGMELHLIHYSYGVNSTEKGDLSSESTVSRIRTEHFPLTLESARPSHTSQYLCASSGLRQDEKLFFGSGTQLSVL.

The genes are TRBV7-2 and TRBJ2-3; TRBD2 agrees at 8 bases. Germline trimming cut 5 bases from V and 2 bases from J; bases unmatched to any gene: 6. The germline gives CDR1 SGHTA, CDR2 FQGNSA. The CDR3 sequence is 15 residues long. The CDR3: CASSPAGGYTDTQYF. The DNA of the CDR3 is TGTGCCAGCAGCCCCGCGGGGGGTTACACAGATACGCAGTATTTT.

The J gene is TRBJ2-4, the V gene TRBV4-2; tentatively, D is TRBD1 or TRBD2 (5 bases each). The DNA end is a closer match to TRBJ2-7, so the J assignment may be wrong. CDR1 LGHNA and CDR2 YNFKEQ come from the germline V gene. The CDR3 loop spans 13 amino acids. The CDR3, as DNA: TGTGCCAGCAGCCAAGAGGGACCGAGCGAGCAGTACTTC. Protein sequence: CASSQEGPSEQYF.

Comment on this clonotype: One junction end does not reproduce the germline sequence, and a read error may be involved. The rearrangement uses TRBV6-5 and TRBJ2-7; perhaps TRBD1 as D (5 bases). The germline V gene has CDR1 MNHEY and CDR2 SVGAGI. CDR3 length: 14 residues. CDR3 nucleotides: TGTGCCAGCGGTTACAGGCAGGGAACCTACGAGCAGTACTTC. Its translation: CASGYRQGTYEQYF.

This clonotype turned up a few times. The rearrangement joins TRBV10-3 to TRBJ1-4; D is undetermined. CDR3 size: 13 residues. Trimming cost V 6 bases and J 6 bases, with 11 bases left between them. Germline CDR1 is ENHRY and CDR2 is SYGVKD. The CDR3 reads CAIRERVDEKLFF. The CDR3 coding sequence is TGTGCCATCAGGGAGAGGGTGGATGAAAAACTGTTTTTT.

The gene calls are TRBV7-2 and TRBJ2-5; D gene ambiguous. The DNA end is more similar to TRBJ2-7, so the J call may be wrong. The germline V gene has CDR1 SGHTA and CDR2 FQGNSA. The CDR3 totals 14 residues. The CDR3 loop is CASSPYGSFYEQYF. In nucleotides, the CDR3 is TGTGCCAGCAGCCCCTATGGGTCTTTCTACGAGCAGTACTTC.

This chain uses TRBV7-3 with TRBJ1-6, with a weak D call TRBD1 (5 bases). With 4 bases removed from V and 9 bases from J, the gap between germline ends came to 13 bases. CDR3 length: 14 residues. In germline, CDR1 is SGHTA, CDR2 FQGTGA. Here the CDR3 DNA reads TGTGCCAGCAGCTCCGGGGGGGATTCTTCACCCCTCCACTTT. This codes for CASSSGGDSSPLHF.

This chain joins TRBV5-1 and TRBJ2-7; TRBD1 matches at 10 bases. CDR3 length equals 15 residues. V gave up 6 bases and J gave up 2 bases; unmatched junction bases: 8. Germline V gene lookup returns CDR1 SGHRS and CDR2 YFSETQ. This CDR3 reads CASKEGTGATYEQYF. CDR3 DNA sequence: TGCGCCAGCAAGGAAGGGACAGGGGCTACCTACGAGCAGTACTTC.

This clonotype was seen only a few times. The genes are TRBV5-1 and TRBJ2-1; D unclear. Germline-derived CDR1 and CDR2 are SGHRS and YFSETQ. This CDR3 spans 12 amino acids. Trimming removed 1 base from V and 8 bases from J, with 7 bases in between. The CDR3 coding sequence is TGCGCCAGCAGCTTGATGGTCGATGAGCAGTTCTTC. Translating it yields CASSLMVDEQFF.

The chain recombines TRBV5-1 with TRBJ2-3; D gene unclear. CDR1 is SGHRS and CDR2 is YFSETQ in the germline V gene. V dropped 4 bases and J dropped 5 bases, with 14 bases sitting between them. The CDR3 totals 14 residues. CDR3 amino acids: CASSPSVGEDTQYF. As DNA, the CDR3 is TGCGCCAGCAGCCCATCGGTTGGGGAAGATACGCAGTATTTT.